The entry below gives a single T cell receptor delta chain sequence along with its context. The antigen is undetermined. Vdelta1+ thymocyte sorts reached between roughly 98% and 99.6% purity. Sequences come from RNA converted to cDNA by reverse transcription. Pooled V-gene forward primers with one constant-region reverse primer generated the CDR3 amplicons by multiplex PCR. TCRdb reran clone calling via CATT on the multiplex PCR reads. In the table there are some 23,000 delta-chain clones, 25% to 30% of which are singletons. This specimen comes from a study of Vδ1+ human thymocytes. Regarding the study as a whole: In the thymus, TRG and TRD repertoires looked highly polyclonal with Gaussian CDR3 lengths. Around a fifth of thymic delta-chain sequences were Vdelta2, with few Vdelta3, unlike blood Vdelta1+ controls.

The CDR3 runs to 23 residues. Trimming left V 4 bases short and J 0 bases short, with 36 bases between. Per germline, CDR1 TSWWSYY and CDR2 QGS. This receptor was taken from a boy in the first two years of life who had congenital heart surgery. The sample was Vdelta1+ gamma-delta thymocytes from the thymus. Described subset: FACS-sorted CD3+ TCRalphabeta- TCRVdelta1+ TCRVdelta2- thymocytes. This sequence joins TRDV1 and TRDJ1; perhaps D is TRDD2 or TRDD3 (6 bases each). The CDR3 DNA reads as TGTGCTCTTGGGGTAGGCCTTCCCTACTCGGCATTGGGGGCCCTCTTGTACACCGATAAACTCATCTTT. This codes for CALGVGLPYSALGALLYTDKLIF.